The source of this T cell receptor (beta chain) is a study of blood T cell repertoires in COVID-19. The CDR3 is 15 residues long. Per the germline V gene, CDR1 is SGHDT and CDR2 is YYEEEE. With 3 bases clipped from V and 3 bases from J, the junction kept 5 bases outside the gene matches. Some clones are missing from TCRdb's copy, which holds only in-frame ones; the method was immunoSEQ multiplex PCR. Here the sample spans about 38,000 clones, about 85% being singletons. One Seattle source followed patients from active infection through their disease course. The receptor was isolated from a man between 60 and 75 years old with COVID-19, enrolled during active disease. This chain uses TRBV5-6 with TRBJ2-7, with TRBD2 identical over 11 bases. The sequencing sample was made of peripheral blood. CDR3: CASSWAGTSGYEQYF. The DNA for the CDR3 is TGTGCCAGCAGCTGGGCCGGGACTAGCGGCTACGAGCAGTACTTC.